This T cell receptor beta chain stems from a study of blood T cell repertoires in COVID-19. The wider study: Samples representing acute and convalescent COVID-19 were sourced from the United States, Italy and Spain. From T cells, B-cell-depleted T cells, or PBMCs came the material, which was cDNA or gDNA.

Per the original methods: Nucleated cell counts were estimated from reference gene primer amplification. Sequencing was performed with immunoSEQ multiplex PCR; in TCRdb, only in-frame clones are kept and a portion is missing. The V and J calls and the clone size are those of that table, but D and trimming were determined from the DNA. The table records roughly 200,000 clones, roughly 88% of them present only once. This CDR3 is built from 14 residues. Germline CDR1 reads SNHLY; CDR2 reads FYNNEI. V gave up 2 bases and J gave up 6 bases; unmatched junction bases: 5. This clonotype was obtained from a human donor with active or convalescent COVID-19. The donor label of this sample is uncertain. J is TRBJ1-1 and V is TRBV2; TRBD1 aligns across 8 bases. Specimen: peripheral blood. The DNA of the CDR3 is TGTGCCAGCAGTGAATTTCAGGGGGCCTCTGAAGCTTTCTTT. Its translation is CASSEFQGASEAFF.